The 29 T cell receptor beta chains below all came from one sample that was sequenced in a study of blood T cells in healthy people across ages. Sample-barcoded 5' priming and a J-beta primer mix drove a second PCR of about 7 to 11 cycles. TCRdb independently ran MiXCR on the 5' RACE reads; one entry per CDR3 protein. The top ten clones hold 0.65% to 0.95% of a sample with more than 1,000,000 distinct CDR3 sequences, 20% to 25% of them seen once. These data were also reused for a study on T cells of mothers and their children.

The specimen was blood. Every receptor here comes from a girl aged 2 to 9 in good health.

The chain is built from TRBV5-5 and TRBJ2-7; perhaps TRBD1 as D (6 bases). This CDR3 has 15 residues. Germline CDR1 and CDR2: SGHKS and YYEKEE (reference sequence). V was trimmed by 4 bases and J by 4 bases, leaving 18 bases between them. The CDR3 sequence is CASSPDDRPLYEQYF. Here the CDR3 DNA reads TGTGCCAGCAGCCCGGACGACAGGCCCCTTTACGAGCAGTACTTC. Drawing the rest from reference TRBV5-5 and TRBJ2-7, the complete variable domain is DAGVTQSPTHLIKTRGQQVTLRCSPISGHKSVSWYQQVLGQGPQFIFQYYEKEERGRGNFPDRFSARQFPNYSSELNVNALLLGDSALYLCASSPDDRPLYEQYFGPGTRLTVT.

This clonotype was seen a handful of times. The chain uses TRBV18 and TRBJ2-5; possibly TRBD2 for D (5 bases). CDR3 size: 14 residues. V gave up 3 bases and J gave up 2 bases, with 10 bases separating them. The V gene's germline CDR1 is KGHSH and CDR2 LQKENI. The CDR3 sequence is CASSPVSEQETQYF. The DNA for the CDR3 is TGTGCCAGCTCACCGGTTAGCGAACAAGAGACCCAGTACTTC.

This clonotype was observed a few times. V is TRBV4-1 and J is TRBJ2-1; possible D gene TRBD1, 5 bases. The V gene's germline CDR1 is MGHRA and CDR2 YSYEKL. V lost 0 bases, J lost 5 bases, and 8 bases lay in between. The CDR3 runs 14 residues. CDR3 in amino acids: CASSQDWGHNEQFF. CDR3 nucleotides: TGCGCCAGCAGCCAAGATTGGGGCCACAATGAGCAGTTCTTC.

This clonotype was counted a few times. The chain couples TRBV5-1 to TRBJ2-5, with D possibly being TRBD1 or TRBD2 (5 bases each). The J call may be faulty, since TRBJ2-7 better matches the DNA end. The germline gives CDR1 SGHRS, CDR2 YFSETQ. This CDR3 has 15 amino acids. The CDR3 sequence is CASKWDPTSSYEQYF. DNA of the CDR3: TGCGCCAGCAAGTGGGACCCTACTTCCTCCTACGAGCAGTACTTC.

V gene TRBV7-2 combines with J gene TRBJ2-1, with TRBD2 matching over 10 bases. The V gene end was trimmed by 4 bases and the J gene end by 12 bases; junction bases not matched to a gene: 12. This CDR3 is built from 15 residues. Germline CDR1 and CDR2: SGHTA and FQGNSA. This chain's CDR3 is CASSSRTSGGDRQFF. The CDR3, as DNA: TGTGCCAGCAGCTCCCGGACTAGCGGCGGGGACAGGCAGTTCTTC.

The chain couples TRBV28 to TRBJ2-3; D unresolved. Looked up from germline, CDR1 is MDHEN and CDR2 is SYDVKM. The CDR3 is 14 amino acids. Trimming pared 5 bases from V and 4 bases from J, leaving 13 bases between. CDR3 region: CASSPYVGADTQYF. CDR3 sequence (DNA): TGTGCCAGCAGTCCCTACGTTGGCGCAGATACGCAGTATTTT.

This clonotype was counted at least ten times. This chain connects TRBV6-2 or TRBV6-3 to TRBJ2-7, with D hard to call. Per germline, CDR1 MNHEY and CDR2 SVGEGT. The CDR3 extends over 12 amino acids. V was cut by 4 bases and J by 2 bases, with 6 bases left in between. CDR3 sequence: CASSSHPYEQYF. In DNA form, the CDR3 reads TGTGCCAGCAGTTCACATCCCTACGAGCAGTACTTC.

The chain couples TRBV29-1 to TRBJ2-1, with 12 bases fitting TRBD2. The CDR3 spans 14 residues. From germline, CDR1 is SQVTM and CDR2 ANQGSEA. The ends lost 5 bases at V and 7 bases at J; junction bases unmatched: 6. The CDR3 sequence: CSVSGGLAGNEQFF. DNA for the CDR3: TGCAGCGTTTCGGGCGGACTAGCGGGGAATGAGCAGTTCTTC.

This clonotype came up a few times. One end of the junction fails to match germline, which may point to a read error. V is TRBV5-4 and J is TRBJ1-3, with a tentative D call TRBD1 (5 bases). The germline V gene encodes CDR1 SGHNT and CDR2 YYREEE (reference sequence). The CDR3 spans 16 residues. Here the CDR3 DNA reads TGCGCCAGCAGCTCGAGACTGGGACTCTCTGGAAACACCATATATTTT. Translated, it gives CASSSRLGLSGNTIYF. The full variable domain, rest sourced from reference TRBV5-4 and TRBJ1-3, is ETGVTQSPTHLIKTRGQQVTLRCSSQSGHNTVSWYQQALGQGPQFIFQYYREEENGRGNFPPRFSGLQFPNYSSELNVNALELDDSALYLCASSSRLGLSGNTIYFGEGSWLTVV.

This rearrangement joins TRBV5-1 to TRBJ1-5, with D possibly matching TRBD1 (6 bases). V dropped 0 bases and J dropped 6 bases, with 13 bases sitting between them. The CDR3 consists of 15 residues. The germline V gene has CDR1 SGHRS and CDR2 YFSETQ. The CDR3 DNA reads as TGCGCCAGCAGCTTGGATGGGGGCGAGGGTCAGCCCCAGCATTTT. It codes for CASSLDGGEGQPQHF.

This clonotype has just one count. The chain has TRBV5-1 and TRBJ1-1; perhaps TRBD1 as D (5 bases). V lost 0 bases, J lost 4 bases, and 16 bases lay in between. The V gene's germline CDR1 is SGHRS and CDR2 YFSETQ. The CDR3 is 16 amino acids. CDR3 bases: TGCGCCAGCAGCTTGGCCGCGGGGGTGAGAGGCACTGAAGCTTTCTTT. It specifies CASSLAAGVRGTEAFF.

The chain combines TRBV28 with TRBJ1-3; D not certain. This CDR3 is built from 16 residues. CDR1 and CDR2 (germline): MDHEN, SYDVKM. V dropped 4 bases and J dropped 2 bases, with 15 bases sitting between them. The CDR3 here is CASSSPNGSPGNTIYF. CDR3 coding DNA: TGTGCCAGCAGTTCCCCGAATGGTTCTCCTGGAAACACCATATATTTT.

This chain's CDR3 is CASSCRQLQETQYF. The CDR3 DNA reads TGTGCCAGTTCTTGCCGGCAGTTGCAAGAGACCCAGTACTTC. The chain recombines TRBV28 with TRBJ2-5, with no clear D. Trimming shortened V by 9 bases and J by 2 bases, and 16 bases separated the two germline ends. Germline V gives CDR1 MDHEN, CDR2 SYDVKM. The CDR3 has 14 amino acids. Full variable domain (remainder filled in from reference TRBV28 and TRBJ2-5): DVKVTQSSRYLVKRTGEKVFLECVQDMDHENMFWYRQDPGLGLRLIYFSYDVKMKEKGDIPEGYSVSREKKERFSLILESASTNQTSMYLCASSCRQLQETQYFGPGTRLLVL.

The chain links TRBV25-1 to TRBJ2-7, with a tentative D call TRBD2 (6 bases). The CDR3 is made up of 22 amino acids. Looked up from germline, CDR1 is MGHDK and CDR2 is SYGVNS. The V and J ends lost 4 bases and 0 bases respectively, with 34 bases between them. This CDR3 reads CASSAEEGVVKQRTPSSYEQYF. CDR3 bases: TGTGCCAGCAGTGCTGAGGAGGGTGTTGTTAAGCAGCGGACTCCATCCTCCTACGAGCAGTACTTC.

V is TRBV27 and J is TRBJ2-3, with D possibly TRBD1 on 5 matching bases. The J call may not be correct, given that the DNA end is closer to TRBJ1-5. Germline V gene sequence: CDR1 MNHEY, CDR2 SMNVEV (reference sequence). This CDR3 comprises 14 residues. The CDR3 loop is CASSPLGRSDTQHF. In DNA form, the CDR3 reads TGTGCCAGCAGTCCCCTGGGGCGATCGGATACGCAGCATTTT.

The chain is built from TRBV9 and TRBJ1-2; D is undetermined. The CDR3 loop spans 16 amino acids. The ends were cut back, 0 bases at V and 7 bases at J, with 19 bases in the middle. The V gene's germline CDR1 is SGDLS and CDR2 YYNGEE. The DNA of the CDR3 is TGTGCCAGCAGCGTAGGGGGTGAAGGGATGCTAATTGGCTACACCTTC. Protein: CASSVGGEGMLIGYTF.

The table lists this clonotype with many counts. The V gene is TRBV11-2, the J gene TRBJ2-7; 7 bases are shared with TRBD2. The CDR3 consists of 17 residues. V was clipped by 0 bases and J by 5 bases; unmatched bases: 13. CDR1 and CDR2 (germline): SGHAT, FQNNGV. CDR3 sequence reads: CASSLEYRAGVYNEQYF. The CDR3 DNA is TGTGCCAGCAGCTTAGAATATAGGGCGGGAGTTTACAACGAGCAGTACTTC. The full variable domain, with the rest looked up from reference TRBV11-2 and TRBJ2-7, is EAGVAQSPRYKIIEKRQSVAFWCNPISGHATLYWYQQILGQGPKLLIQFQNNGVVDDSQLPKDRFSAERLKGVDSTLKIQPAKLEDSAVYLCASSLEYRAGVYNEQYFGPGTRLTVT.

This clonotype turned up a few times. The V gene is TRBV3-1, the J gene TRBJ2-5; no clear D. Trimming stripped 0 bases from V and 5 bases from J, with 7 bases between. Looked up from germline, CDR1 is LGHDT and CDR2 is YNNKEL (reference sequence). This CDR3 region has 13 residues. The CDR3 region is CASSQDIRETQYF. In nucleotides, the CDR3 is TGTGCCAGCAGCCAAGATATAAGGGAGACCCAGTACTTC.

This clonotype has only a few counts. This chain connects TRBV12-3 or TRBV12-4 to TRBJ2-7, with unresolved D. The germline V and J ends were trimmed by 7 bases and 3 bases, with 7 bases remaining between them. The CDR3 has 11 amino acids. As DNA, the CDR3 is TGTGCCAGCACCTTTAACTACGAGCAGTACTTC. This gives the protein CASTFNYEQYF.

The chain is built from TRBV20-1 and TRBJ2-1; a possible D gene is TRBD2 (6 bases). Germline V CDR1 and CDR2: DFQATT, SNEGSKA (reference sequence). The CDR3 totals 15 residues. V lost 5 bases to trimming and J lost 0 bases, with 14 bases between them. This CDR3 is CSAPGLSSSYNEQFF. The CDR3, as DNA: TGCAGTGCTCCGGGACTCTCGAGCTCCTACAATGAGCAGTTCTTC.

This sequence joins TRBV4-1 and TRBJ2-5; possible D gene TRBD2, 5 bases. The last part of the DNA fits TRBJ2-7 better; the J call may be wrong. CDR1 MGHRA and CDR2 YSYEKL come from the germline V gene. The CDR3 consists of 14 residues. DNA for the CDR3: TGCGCCAGCAGCCCAACGGAGGTAATCTACGAGCAGTACTTC. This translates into CASSPTEVIYEQYF.

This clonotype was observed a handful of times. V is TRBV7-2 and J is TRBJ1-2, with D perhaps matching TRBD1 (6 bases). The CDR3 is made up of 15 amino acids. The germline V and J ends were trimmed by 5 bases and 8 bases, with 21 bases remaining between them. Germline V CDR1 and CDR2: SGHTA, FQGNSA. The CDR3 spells CASSPLADRLLGYTF. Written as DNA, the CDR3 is TGTGCCAGCAGCCCCCTAGCTGACAGGTTGTTGGGCTACACCTTC.

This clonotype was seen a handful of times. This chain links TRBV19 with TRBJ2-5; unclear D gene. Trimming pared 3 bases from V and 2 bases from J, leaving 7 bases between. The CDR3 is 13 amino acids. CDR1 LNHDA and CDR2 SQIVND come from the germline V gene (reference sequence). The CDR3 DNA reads TGTGCCAGTAGTATCGGCAGACAAGAGACCCAGTACTTC. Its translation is CASSIGRQETQYF.

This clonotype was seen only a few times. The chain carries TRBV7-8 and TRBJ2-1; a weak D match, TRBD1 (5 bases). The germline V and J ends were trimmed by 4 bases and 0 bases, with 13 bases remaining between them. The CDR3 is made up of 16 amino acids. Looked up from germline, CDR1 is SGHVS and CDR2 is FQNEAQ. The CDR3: CASSSVLGHSYNEQFF. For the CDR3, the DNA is TGTGCCAGCAGCTCAGTTTTGGGGCACTCCTACAATGAGCAGTTCTTC. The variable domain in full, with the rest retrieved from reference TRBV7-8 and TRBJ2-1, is GAGVSQSPRYKVAKRGQDVALRCDPISGHVSLFWYQQALGQGPEFLTYFQNEAQLDKSGLPSDRFFAERPEGSVSTLKIQRTQQEDSAVYLCASSSVLGHSYNEQFFGPGTRLTVL.

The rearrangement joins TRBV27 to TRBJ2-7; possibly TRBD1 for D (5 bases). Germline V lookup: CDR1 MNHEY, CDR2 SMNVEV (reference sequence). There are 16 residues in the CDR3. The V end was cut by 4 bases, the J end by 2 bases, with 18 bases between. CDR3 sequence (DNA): TGTGCCAGCAGTTACACGGACATCTCTTCCACCTACGAGCAGTACTTC. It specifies CASSYTDISSTYEQYF.

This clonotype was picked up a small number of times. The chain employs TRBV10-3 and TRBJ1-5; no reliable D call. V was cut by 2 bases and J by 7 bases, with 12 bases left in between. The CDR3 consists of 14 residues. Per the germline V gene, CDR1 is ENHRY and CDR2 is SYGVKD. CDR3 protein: CAISEDRTEQPQHF. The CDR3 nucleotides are TGTGCCATCAGTGAGGACCGGACGGAACAGCCCCAGCATTTT.

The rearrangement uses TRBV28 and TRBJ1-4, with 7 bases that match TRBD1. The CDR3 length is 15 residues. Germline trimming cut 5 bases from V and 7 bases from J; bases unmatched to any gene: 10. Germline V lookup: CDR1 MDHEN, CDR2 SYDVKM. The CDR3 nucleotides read TGTGCCAGCAGTCCTACAGGGGTAGAGAGTGAAAAACTGTTTTTT. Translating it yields CASSPTGVESEKLFF.

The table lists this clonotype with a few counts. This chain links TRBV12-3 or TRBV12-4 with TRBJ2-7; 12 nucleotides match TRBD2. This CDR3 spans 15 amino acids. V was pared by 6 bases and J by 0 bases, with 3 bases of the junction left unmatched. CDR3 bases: TGTGCCAGCAGACTGACTAGCGGGAGCTCCTACGAGCAGTACTTC. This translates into CASRLTSGSSYEQYF.

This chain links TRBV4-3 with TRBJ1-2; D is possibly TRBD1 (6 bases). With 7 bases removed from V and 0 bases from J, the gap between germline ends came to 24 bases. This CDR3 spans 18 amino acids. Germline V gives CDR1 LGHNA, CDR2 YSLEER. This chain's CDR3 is CASIPPGGASGTNYGYTF. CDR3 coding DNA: TGCGCCAGCATCCCGCCGGGGGGGGCATCGGGGACTAACTATGGCTACACCTTC.